Sequencing of this TCR beta chain was carried out in a study of shared clonotypes between healthy human individuals. Study in general: CD4 naive cells filled three plates per donor, CD4 memory three, CD8 naive two and CD8 memory one.

Concerning this clone: Its antigen remains unknown. At the DNA level, this CDR3 is encoded by other sequences in the same sample as well.

Positively selected for CCR7, the CD45RO-negative cells used as naive CD8 cells excluded terminally differentiated effector memory CD45RA+ cells. The repertoire was sequenced with immunoSEQ multiplex PCR; TCRdb's copy has only in-frame clones and lacks some. The top ten hold 0.9% to 1.4% of the sample, which has some 2.1 million clones, less than 95% seen once. The V and J ends lost 0 bases and 8 bases, in that order; junction bases with no gene match: 2. Germline-derived CDR1 and CDR2 are SGHRS and YFSETQ. There are 13 residues in the CDR3. General study findings and limits: The authors sampled blood alone, and tissue repertoires likely differ.

The material sequenced was naive CD8+ T cells sorted from blood. This sequence joins TRBV5-1 and TRBJ2-1, with 7 bases fitting TRBD1. The TCR sequence derives from a man aged 18 to 29 in good health. The DNA of the CDR3 is TGCGCCAGCAGCTTGGGACAGGGATATGAGCAGTTCTTC. Protein product: CASSLGQGYEQFF.